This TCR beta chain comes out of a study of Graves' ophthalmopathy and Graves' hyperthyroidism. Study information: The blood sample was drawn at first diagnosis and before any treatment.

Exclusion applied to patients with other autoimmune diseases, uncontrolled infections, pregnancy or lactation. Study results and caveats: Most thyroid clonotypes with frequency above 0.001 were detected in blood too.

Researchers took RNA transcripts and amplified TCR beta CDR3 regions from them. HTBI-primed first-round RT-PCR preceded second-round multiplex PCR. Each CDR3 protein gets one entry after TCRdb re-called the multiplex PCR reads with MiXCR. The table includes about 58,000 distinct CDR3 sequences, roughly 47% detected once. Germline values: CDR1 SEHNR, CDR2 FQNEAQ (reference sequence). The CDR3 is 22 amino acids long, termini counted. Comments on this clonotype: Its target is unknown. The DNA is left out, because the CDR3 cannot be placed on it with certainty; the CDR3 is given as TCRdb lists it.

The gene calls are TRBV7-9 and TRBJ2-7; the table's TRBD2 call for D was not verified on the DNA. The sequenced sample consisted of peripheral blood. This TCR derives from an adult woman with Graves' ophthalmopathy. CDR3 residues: CASSFYICSADTFSGRVYEQYF.